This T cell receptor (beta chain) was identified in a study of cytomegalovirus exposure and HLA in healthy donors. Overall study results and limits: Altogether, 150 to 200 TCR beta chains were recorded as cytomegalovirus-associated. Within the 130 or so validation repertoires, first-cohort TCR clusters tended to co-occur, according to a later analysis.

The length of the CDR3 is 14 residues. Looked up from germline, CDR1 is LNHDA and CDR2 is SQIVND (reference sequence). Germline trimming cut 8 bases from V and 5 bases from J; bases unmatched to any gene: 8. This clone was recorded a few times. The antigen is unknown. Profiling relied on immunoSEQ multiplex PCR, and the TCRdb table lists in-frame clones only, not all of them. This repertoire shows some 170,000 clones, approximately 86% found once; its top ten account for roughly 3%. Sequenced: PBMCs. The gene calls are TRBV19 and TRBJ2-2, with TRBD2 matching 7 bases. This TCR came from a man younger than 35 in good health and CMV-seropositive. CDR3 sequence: CASGRTRRTGELFF. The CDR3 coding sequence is TGTGCCAGTGGAAGGACTAGGAGAACCGGGGAGCTGTTTTTT.